A selection of T cell receptor beta chains follows, all from one sample in a study of Graves' ophthalmopathy and Graves' hyperthyroidism. TCRdb analysed the multiplex PCR reads with MiXCR anew, one entry per CDR3 protein. This repertoire shows roughly 400,000 distinct CDR3 sequences, over 15% found once; its top ten account for 5.5% to 7%. Source material: peripheral blood. The receptors shown here come from a woman aged 18-29 years with stable Graves' hyperthyroidism. The CDR3 runs from the conserved cysteine through the conserved F or W. D genes are given only for firm matches. Only part of the rows carry a size: once, few, many, or a class if the clone is expanded.

DNA: TGTGCTAGTGGATCGGACTATGGCTACACCTTC
CDR3: CASGSDYGYTF
size: many
D: -
J: TRBJ1-2
V: TRBV12-5

DNA: TGTGGCAGTAGCGTCGGGTTGAACACTGAAGCTTTCTTT
CDR3: CGSSVGLNTEAFF
size: -
D: -
J: TRBJ1-1
V: TRBV19

DNA: TGCAGTGCTAGAGATAGAGGGCGTTTGTATGGCTACACCTTC
CDR3: CSARDRGRLYGYTF
size: many
D: -
J: TRBJ1-2
V: TRBV20-1

DNA: TGTGCCAGCAGTTTAGAGACAGGCGGAGTTAATCAGCCCCAGCATTTT
CDR3: CASSLETGGVNQPQHF
size: many
D: -
J: TRBJ1-5
V: TRBV12-3/TRBV12-4

DNA: TGTGCCAGCGCTGGGCAGATATCGGAGACCCAGTACTTC
CDR3: CASAGQISETQYF
size: many
D: -
J: TRBJ2-5
V: TRBV7-3

DNA: TGTGCCAGCAGCTTTAACTTCTTCGTTAACTATGGCTACACCTTC
CDR3: CASSFNFFVNYGYTF
size: -
D: -
J: TRBJ1-2
V: TRBV5-8

DNA: TGTGCCAGCAGTTACCCGGACAGGGCAAATGGCTACACCTTC
CDR3: CASSYPDRANGYTF
size: many
D: TRBD1
J: TRBJ1-2
V: TRBV6-2/TRBV6-3

DNA: TGTGCCAGCAGCCTGGACACGGCTGTCGGCTACGAGCAGTACTTC
CDR3: CASSLDTAVGYEQYF
size: many
D: -
J: TRBJ2-7
V: TRBV6-1

DNA: TGCAGTGCTACGATCGCGGGCACCACCGGGGAGCTGTTTTTT
CDR3: CSATIAGTTGELFF
size: few
D: -
J: TRBJ2-2
V: TRBV20-1

DNA: TGCAGTGCTGGACCTCAGGGACAGGCCCCGGGCTACACCTTC
CDR3: CSAGPQGQAPGYTF
size: many
D: TRBD1
J: TRBJ1-2
V: TRBV20-1

DNA: TGTGCCAGCAGTTTAGCGTCGGGGATCCAAGAGACCCAGTACTTC
CDR3: CASSLASGIQETQYF
size: many
D: -
J: TRBJ2-5
V: TRBV12-3/TRBV12-4

DNA: TGTGCCAGCAGCACTGGGGGGCAGGGTAATCAGCCCCAGCATTTT
CDR3: CASSTGGQGNQPQHF
size: many
D: -
J: TRBJ1-5
V: TRBV6-1

DNA: TGTGCCAGCAGTTTATTTGCGGGCAACTATGGCTACACCTTC
CDR3: CASSLFAGNYGYTF
size: many
D: -
J: TRBJ1-2
V: TRBV27

DNA: TGTGCCATCGCCTCTCGGACTGGGACCGGGGAGCTGTTTTTT
CDR3: CAIASRTGTGELFF
size: many
D: -
J: TRBJ2-2
V: TRBV10-3

DNA: TGCAGTGCTATAGGACAGGACACTGAAGCTTTCTTT
CDR3: CSAIGQDTEAFF
size: many
D: TRBD1
J: TRBJ1-1
V: TRBV20-1

DNA: TGTGCCAGCAGTCTCACAGGGACAACGAACACCGGGGAGCTGTTTTTT
CDR3: CASSLTGTTNTGELFF
size: many
D: -
J: TRBJ2-2
V: TRBV27

DNA: TGTGCCAGCAGCCAAACTAGCGGGGGGGGAGAGACCCAGTACTTC
CDR3: CASSQTSGGGETQYF
size: many
D: TRBD2
J: TRBJ2-5
V: TRBV4-2

DNA: TGTGCCATCAGGCCGTTGGGAGGGGGCAGCGAAGCTTTCTTT
CDR3: CAIRPLGGGSEAFF
size: few
D: TRBD1
J: TRBJ1-1
V: TRBV10-3

DNA: TGTGCCAGCAGTTCCCCGGGAGGGGGCAAAAACATTCAGTACTTC
CDR3: CASSSPGGGKNIQYF
size: many
D: TRBD2
J: TRBJ2-4
V: TRBV6-5